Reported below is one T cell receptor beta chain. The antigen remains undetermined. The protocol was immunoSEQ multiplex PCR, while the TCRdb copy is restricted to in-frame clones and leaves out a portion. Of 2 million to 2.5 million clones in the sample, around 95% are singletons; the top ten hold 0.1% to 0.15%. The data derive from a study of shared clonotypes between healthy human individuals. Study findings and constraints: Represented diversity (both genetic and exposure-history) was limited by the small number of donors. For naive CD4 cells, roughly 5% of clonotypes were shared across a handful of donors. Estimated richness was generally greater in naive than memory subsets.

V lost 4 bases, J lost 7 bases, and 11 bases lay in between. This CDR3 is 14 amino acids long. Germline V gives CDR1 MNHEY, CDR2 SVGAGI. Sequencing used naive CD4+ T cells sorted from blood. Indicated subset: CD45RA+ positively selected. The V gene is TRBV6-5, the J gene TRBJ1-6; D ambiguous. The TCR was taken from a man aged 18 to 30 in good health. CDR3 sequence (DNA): TGTGCCAGCAGTTTACGGGCAGGAAATTCACCCCTCCACTTT. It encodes CASSLRAGNSPLHF.